The present T cell receptor beta chain was sequenced within a study of blood T cell repertoires in COVID-19. Study background: Acute and convalescent COVID-19 samples came from the United States, Italy and Spain. PBMCs, B-cell-depleted T cells, or T cells were the source of the cDNA or gDNA that made up the material.

Donors in Cohort 3 who had recovered were those with two negative PCRs, healthcare professional clearance, or resolution of their symptoms. Methods used by the authors: Amplification with reference gene primers provided the estimates of nucleated cell counts. TCRdb's copy holds only in-frame clones and misses some; the assay was immunoSEQ multiplex PCR. D and trimming come from the DNA, and the V and J calls and clone size come from that table. The sample carries 150,000 to 200,000 clones, about four fifths recorded once. This CDR3 has 14 residues. From germline, CDR1 is MNHNY and CDR2 SVGAGI (reference sequence). Trimming pared 7 bases from V and 2 bases from J, leaving 12 bases between.

The receptor comes from a man aged 50 to 60 who had recovered from COVID-19. The chain recombines TRBV6-6 with TRBJ1-5; D gene ambiguous. Material: PBMCs or T cells enriched from blood (not recorded which). CDR3 nucleotide sequence: TGTGCCAGCACATTTATGGGAGGCAATCAGCCCCAGCATTTT. This translates into CASTFMGGNQPQHF.